A selection of T cell receptor beta chains follows, all from one sample in a study of blood T cell repertoires in COVID-19. TCRdb's table, derived via immunoSEQ multiplex PCR, lists solely in-frame clones and lacks some. The sample shows hundreds of thousands of clones, about 83% of them seen only once. Sequencing input: PBMCs or T cells enriched from blood (not recorded which). The source of these receptors is a woman aged 40 to 50 who had recovered from COVID-19. The CDR3 runs from the conserved cysteine through the conserved F or W. Fields, in order: CDR3 length, V gene, J gene, D gene, clone size, CDR3 DNA, CDR3 protein. A D gene is named only where the DNA matches it firmly. Only part of the rows carry a size: once, few, many, or a class if the clone is expanded.

13,TRBV2,TRBJ1-3,TRBD1,many,TGTGCCAGCACAGGGACAGCTGGAAACACCATATATTTT,CASTGTAGNTIYF
19,TRBV18,TRBJ2-3,TRBD2,.,TGTGCCAGCTCACCAGGGACTAGCGGGAGTTCGGGCAGCACAGATACGCAGTATTTT,CASSPGTSGSSGSTDTQYF
15,TRBV28,TRBJ2-1,TRBD2,.,TGTGCCAGCAGCCTTCCTAGCGGGAGCTTCAATGAGCAGTTCTTC,CASSLPSGSFNEQFF
14,TRBV2,TRBJ2-7,.,.,TGTGCCAGCAGTGAGCGGCACAACTCCTACGAGCAGTACTTC,CASSERHNSYEQYF
16,TRBV5-1,TRBJ1-2,.,.,TGCGCCAGCAGCTTGGTCGTGACACCTCTAAACTATGGCTACACCTTC,CASSLVVTPLNYGYTF
18,TRBV19,TRBJ1-1,.,.,TGTGCCAGTAGTATCCAAGTTTTTGTGAGACAAAAGAACACTGAAGCTTTCTTT,CASSIQVFVRQKNTEAFF
13,TRBV6-5,TRBJ1-3,.,.,TGTGCCAGCAGCCCCCGAGTTGGAAACACCATATATTTT,CASSPRVGNTIYF
16,TRBV7-8,TRBJ2-7,.,.,TGTGCCAGCGCCCCGGCGGGCGGCCCGGGCTCCTACGAGCAGTACTTC,CASAPAGGPGSYEQYF
19,TRBV5-1,TRBJ2-1,TRBD1,few,TGCGCCAGCAGCCCCTTGGGGACAGGGGGCCCACCGGGGGACAATGAGCAGTTCTTC,CASSPLGTGGPPGDNEQFF
17,TRBV7-6,TRBJ2-3,TRBD1,.,TGTGCCAGCAGCTTCAAACCGGGACAGGGAAGGGAAGATACGCAGTATTTT,CASSFKPGQGREDTQYF
18,TRBV5-1,TRBJ2-2,TRBD2,.,TGCGCCAGCAGCTTTACAGCGGCGGGAGGGCGTCACACCGGGGAGCTGTTTTTT,CASSFTAAGGRHTGELFF
13,TRBV12-3/TRBV12-4,TRBJ1-4,.,.,TGTGCCAGCAGTTTAGCGAGGAATGAAAAACTGTTTTTT,CASSLARNEKLFF
11,TRBV20-1,TRBJ2-7,TRBD1,.,TGCAGTGTGGGACAGGGGAACGAGCAGTACTTC,CSVGQGNEQYF
16,TRBV28,TRBJ2-1,.,.,TGTGCCAGCACCAGGGGGCCCAAGCGGGGTTACAATGAGCAGTTCTTC,CASTRGPKRGYNEQFF
15,TRBV9,TRBJ2-2,.,.,TGTGCCAGCAGCGAAGGACAAGAAGGGACCGGGGAGCTGTTTTTT,CASSEGQEGTGELFF
13,TRBV18,TRBJ1-4,.,.,TGTGCCAGCTCACCGGAGGTGGATGAAAAACTGTTTTTT,CASSPEVDEKLFF
12,TRBV21-1,TRBJ2-5,.,.,TGTGCCAGCAGGACAGGGGGAGAGACCCAGTACTTC,CASRTGGETQYF
12,TRBV7-8,TRBJ2-3,.,.,TGTGCCAGCAGCCCAGGGTCAGATACGCAGTATTTT,CASSPGSDTQYF
17,TRBV7-8,TRBJ2-1,TRBD2,.,TGTGCCAGCAGCTTAGCGCGAGTAGCGGGCCAGTACAATGAGCAGTTCTTC,CASSLARVAGQYNEQFF
14,TRBV5-1,TRBJ2-1,TRBD2,.,TGCGCCAGCAGCGAGACTAGCGGCGAAAATGAGCAGTTCTTC,CASSETSGENEQFF